These 30 T cell receptor beta chains were sequenced from one sample in a study of cytomegalovirus exposure and HLA in healthy donors. Assay used: immunoSEQ multiplex PCR; TCRdb lists only in-frame clones, some missing. The sample records some 290,000 clones, approximately 91% being singletons. Material: PBMCs. These receptors all come from a man aged 25 to 40 in good health and CMV-seronegative.

This CDR3 reads CASRRGPLNTGELFF. The CDR3, as DNA: TGTGCCAGCAGGCGGGGACCCCTGAACACCGGGGAGCTGTTTTTT. J is TRBJ2-2 and V is TRBV13, with a weak D call TRBD2 (6 bases). With 6 bases removed from V and 1 base from J, the gap between germline ends came to 12 bases. The CDR3 totals 15 residues. From germline, CDR1 is PRHDT and CDR2 FYEKMQ (reference sequence).

The rearrangement links TRBV9 to TRBJ2-2; possible D gene TRBD1, 5 bases. Trimming cost V 0 bases and J 1 base, with 7 bases left between them. CDR3 length: 15 residues. Germline assignment: CDR1 SGDLS and CDR2 YYNGEE. This CDR3 reads CASSVETGNTGELFF. The CDR3 nucleotides are TGTGCCAGCAGCGTAGAAACAGGGAACACCGGGGAGCTGTTTTTT.

This rearrangement joins TRBV9 to TRBJ2-3, with TRBD2 identical over 11 bases. The germline V gene has CDR1 SGDLS and CDR2 YYNGEE. J gave up 4 bases and V 2 bases, and 3 bases lay outside the gene matches. The CDR3 loop spans 15 amino acids. CDR3 bases: TGTGCCAGCAGCGTTAGCGGGGGGGCCCCAGATACGCAGTATTTT. Its protein product is CASSVSGGAPDTQYF. Full variable domain (outside the CDR3, taken from reference TRBV9 and TRBJ2-3): DSGVTQTPKHLITATGQRVTLRCSPRSGDLSVYWYQQSLDQGLQFLIQYYNGEERAKGNILERFSAQQFPDLHSELNLSSLELGDSALYFCASSVSGGAPDTQYFGPGTRLTVL.

This clone showed up just a few times. The CDR3 here is CASSYLRNYGYTF. In nucleotides, the CDR3 is TGTGCCAGCAGTTACCTCCGGAACTATGGCTACACCTTC. The chain combines TRBV6-5 with TRBJ1-2; unclear D gene. The germline gives CDR1 MNHEY, CDR2 SVGAGI. The V gene lost 2 bases and the J gene lost 2 bases, with 6 bases spanning the gap. The length of the CDR3 is 13 residues.

This rearrangement joins TRBV9 to TRBJ2-7, with TRBD1 matching over 8 bases. CDR3 length: 14 residues. Trimming at V came to 1 base and at J to 2 bases, leaving 2 bases not matched to a gene. Germline assignment: CDR1 SGDLS and CDR2 YYNGEE. The CDR3 region is CASSVQGAPYEQYF. CDR3 sequence (DNA): TGTGCCAGCAGCGTACAGGGGGCCCCCTACGAGCAGTACTTC.

The V and J genes are TRBV28 and TRBJ1-2; the D is unclear. The CDR3 totals 11 residues. Trimming took off 8 bases at V and 2 bases at J, with 6 bases between the two ends. Germline V gene sequence: CDR1 MDHEN, CDR2 SYDVKM. The CDR3 bases are TGTGCCAGCGAACAGAACTATGGCTACACCTTC. Protein: CASEQNYGYTF.

The J gene is TRBJ1-4, the V gene TRBV30; D call uncertain. The CDR3 sequence is 12 residues long. With 0 bases removed from V and 11 bases from J, the gap between germline ends came to 10 bases. Germline V gene sequence: CDR1 GTSNPN, CDR2 SVGIG (reference sequence). The CDR3 DNA reads as TGTGCCTGGAGTGTGATCGGTGATAAACTGTTTTTT. It codes for CAWSVIGDKLFF.

This clone showed up just once. The CDR3 DNA sequence: TGTGCCAGCAGCACGTTTGGGGCTGCAACTAATGAAAAACTGTTTTTT. This encodes CASSTFGAATNEKLFF. The chain joins TRBV7-9 to TRBJ1-4; TRBD1 might be the D (5 bases). V lost 5 bases and J lost 0, with 13 bases in between. Germline CDR1 SEHNR, CDR2 FQNEAQ (reference sequence). The CDR3 runs to 16 residues.

J is TRBJ2-7 and V is TRBV20-1, with a possible D match to TRBD2 (5 bases). Per the germline V gene, CDR1 is DFQATT and CDR2 is SNEGSKA (reference sequence). The CDR3 loop spans 11 amino acids. V gave up 1 base and J gave up 10 bases, with 11 bases separating them. In DNA form, the CDR3 reads TGCAGTGCTAGAGTCCAGCGGCTACAGTACTTC. Its translation: CSARVQRLQYF.

The chain links TRBV27 to TRBJ2-5; D is uncertain. Trimming left V 1 base short and J 2 bases short, with 8 bases between. The CDR3 extends over 14 amino acids. Germline loops: CDR1 MNHEY, CDR2 SMNVEV (reference sequence). In DNA, the CDR3 is TGTGCCAGCAGTTTATTGGCGGATCAAGAGACCCAGTACTTC. Protein: CASSLLADQETQYF.

The rearrangement joins TRBV30 to TRBJ1-1; D gene unclear. Germline-derived CDR1 and CDR2 are GTSNPN and SVGIG (reference sequence). The CDR3 has 12 residues. V was pared by 0 bases and J by 4 bases, with 6 bases between. CDR3 nucleotides: TGTGCCTGGAGTGTAATGAGCACTGAAGCTTTCTTT. It codes for CAWSVMSTEAFF.

The table lists this clone with a count of one. This chain links TRBV9 with TRBJ2-2; the match to TRBD1 covers 7 bases. The CDR3 is 15 residues long. Germline assignment: CDR1 SGDLS and CDR2 YYNGEE. Losses at the gene ends were 3 bases for V and 1 base for J; bases not matched to a gene: 3. The CDR3 here is CASSAGQLNTGELFF. As DNA, the CDR3 is TGTGCCAGCAGCGCGGGACAGCTGAACACCGGGGAGCTGTTTTTT.

The chain is built from TRBV7-7 and TRBJ2-2, with TRBD1 matching over 7 bases. The J segment lost 6 bases and the V segment lost 1 base, leaving 5 bases of the junction unmatched. Germline V gives CDR1 SSHAT, CDR2 FNYEAQ (reference sequence). The CDR3 is 15 residues long. The CDR3 sequence is CASSLVPTGAGELFF. The CDR3 DNA is TGTGCCAGCAGCTTAGTACCTACAGGGGCCGGGGAGCTGTTTTTT.

CDR3 nucleotide sequence: TGTGCCAGCAGTTGGGGCAACAATAATTCACCCCTCCACTTT. Amino acids: CASSWGNNNSPLHF. J is TRBJ1-6 and V is TRBV5-6; TRBD1 is a possible D gene (5 bases). The V and J ends lost 5 bases and 5 bases respectively, with 11 bases between them. The germline gives CDR1 SGHDT, CDR2 YYEEEE. The CDR3 consists of 14 residues.

The rearrangement joins TRBV5-1 to TRBJ1-4; D is possibly TRBD1 (5 bases). Germline V gene lookup returns CDR1 SGHRS and CDR2 YFSETQ. The CDR3 consists of 16 residues. V shed 2 bases and J shed 2 bases, with 13 bases lying between them. The CDR3 nucleotides are TGCGCCAGCAGCTTAGGACCCGGGGGTACTAATGAAAAACTGTTTTTT. Encoded protein: CASSLGPGGTNEKLFF.

The rearrangement links TRBV7-9 to TRBJ1-3; 7 bases fit TRBD1. This CDR3 comprises 15 residues. The germline V gene encodes CDR1 SEHNR and CDR2 FQNEAQ (reference sequence). Trimming removed 3 bases from V and 1 base from J; junction bases left unmatched: 3. CDR3 nucleotide sequence: TGTGCCAGCAGCTTCGCGACAGGGTCTGGAAACACCATATATTTT. It encodes CASSFATGSGNTIYF.

The chain is built from TRBV29-1 and TRBJ1-2; 9 nucleotides line up with TRBD1. The V and J ends lost 7 bases and 4 bases, in that order; junction bases with no gene match: 1. The CDR3 spans 11 residues. CDR1 and CDR2 from the germline V gene are SQVTM and ANQGSEA. CDR3 sequence: CSGTGAYGYTF. The DNA for the CDR3 is TGCAGCGGGACAGGGGCCTATGGCTACACCTTC.

The V gene is TRBV29-1, the J gene TRBJ2-2, with a possible D match to TRBD2 (6 bases). The CDR3 has 13 residues. V was clipped by 7 bases and J by 1 base, with 10 bases between them. Germline CDR1 and CDR2: SQVTM and ANQGSEA. Here the CDR3 reads CSAMGGNTGELFF. The CDR3 region has the DNA TGCAGCGCCATGGGGGGGAACACCGGGGAGCTGTTTTTT.

This chain joins TRBV5-6 and TRBJ2-2, with TRBD1 matching 8 bases. Germline CDR1 SGHDT, CDR2 YYEEEE. This CDR3 region has 16 residues. V was clipped by 5 bases and J by 0 bases; unmatched bases: 6. The chain's CDR3 is CASSNTGQANTGELFF. The CDR3 DNA is TGTGCCAGCAGTAATACGGGACAGGCGAACACCGGGGAGCTGTTTTTT. The entire variable domain, with the rest obtained from reference TRBV5-6 and TRBJ2-2, is as follows: DAGVTQSPTHLIKTRGQQVTLRCSPKSGHDTVSWYQQALGQGPQFIFQYYEEEERQRGNFPDRFSGHQFPNYSSELNVNALLLGDSALYLCASSNTGQANTGELFFGEGSRLTVL.

The chain employs TRBV9 and TRBJ2-3, with a tentative D call TRBD1 (5 bases). CDR3 size: 12 residues. Germline V gives CDR1 SGDLS, CDR2 YYNGEE. Deletions cut 3 bases from V and 7 bases from J, with 9 bases between. CDR3 nucleotide sequence: TGTGCCAGCAGCGATCCAGGGAATACGCAGTATTTT. Translating it yields CASSDPGNTQYF.

The rearrangement joins TRBV5-1 to TRBJ2-1; perhaps TRBD1 as D (6 bases). V lost 4 bases and J lost 0, with 14 bases in between. The CDR3 runs to 16 residues. CDR1 and CDR2 (germline): SGHRS, YFSETQ. CDR3 in amino acids: CASSPPQGNSYNEQFF. In nucleotides, the CDR3 is TGCGCCAGCAGCCCCCCACAGGGTAACTCCTACAATGAGCAGTTCTTC.

The rearrangement joins TRBV19 to TRBJ2-5; 13 bases map to TRBD2. This CDR3 is 16 amino acids long. J lost 5 bases, V lost 4 bases, and 7 bases had no gene match. Germline CDR1 LNHDA, CDR2 SQIVND (reference sequence). This chain's CDR3 is CASSTSLAGGRETQYF. The CDR3 coding sequence is TGTGCCAGTAGTACCTCACTAGCGGGGGGGCGCGAGACCCAGTACTTC.

V and J are TRBV4-2 and TRBJ2-1, with TRBD1 identical over 7 bases. Germline V gene sequence: CDR1 LGHNA, CDR2 YNFKEQ. The ends lost 2 bases at V and 12 bases at J; junction bases unmatched: 10. The CDR3 has 14 residues. The CDR3 spells CASSQFDGTEGQFF. The CDR3 DNA follows: TGTGCCAGCAGCCAATTTGACGGGACAGAGGGGCAGTTCTTC.

The V and J genes are TRBV11-3 and TRBJ2-3; TRBD2 might be the D (6 bases). CDR1 is SGHNT and CDR2 is YENEEA in the germline V gene. Trimming pared 1 base from V and 2 bases from J, leaving 10 bases between. This CDR3 contains 15 residues. CDR3 amino acids: CASSLGLADTDTQYF. The CDR3 DNA sequence: TGTGCCAGCAGCTTAGGGTTAGCGGACACAGATACGCAGTATTTT.

The chain links TRBV5-1 to TRBJ1-4; 7 bases map to TRBD1. CDR1 and CDR2 (germline): SGHRS, YFSETQ. This CDR3 is built from 14 residues. Trimming at V came to 2 bases and at J to 4 bases, leaving 2 bases not matched to a gene. The CDR3 here is CASSFDRVNEKLFF. The CDR3 coding sequence is TGCGCCAGCAGCTTTGACAGGGTTAATGAAAAACTGTTTTTT.

The V and J genes are TRBV29-1 and TRBJ2-7; 8 bases agree with TRBD2. V shed 2 bases, J shed 0 bases, and the junction held 6 bases outside the gene matches. Per the germline V gene, CDR1 is SQVTM and CDR2 is ANQGSEA. This CDR3 has 15 residues. CDR3 loop: CSVELAGPISYEQYF. The CDR3 nucleotides are TGCAGCGTTGAATTAGCGGGGCCGATCTCCTACGAGCAGTACTTC.

The CDR3 protein is CASSSGQGLKAFF. The CDR3, as DNA: TGTGCCAGCAGCTCGGGACAGGGATTGAAAGCTTTCTTT. This chain uses TRBV5-6 with TRBJ1-1, with 9 bases aligning to TRBD1. Trimming cost V 3 bases and J 9 bases; bases outside gene matches: 6. The CDR3 consists of 13 residues. In germline, CDR1 is SGHDT, CDR2 YYEEEE.

The chain recombines TRBV15 with TRBJ2-7; TRBD1 agrees at 9 bases. The CDR3 is made up of 15 amino acids. Germline CDR1 LNHNV, CDR2 YYDKDF (reference sequence). V shed 5 bases, J shed 0 bases, and the junction held 5 bases outside the gene matches. DNA of the CDR3: TGTGCCACCAGCCCCCGGGACAGGGACTCCTACGAGCAGTACTTC. It is translated as CATSPRDRDSYEQYF.

This chain joins TRBV6-1 and TRBJ1-5; the D gene is possibly TRBD1 (5 bases). V lost 4 bases to trimming and J lost 4 bases, with 14 bases between them. The CDR3 extends over 15 amino acids. The germline gives CDR1 MNHNS, CDR2 SASEGT. Here the CDR3 DNA reads TGTGCCAGCAGTGCCAGGTCACAGGATAATCAGCCCCAGCATTTT. Protein sequence: CASSARSQDNQPQHF.

Here the CDR3 DNA reads TGTGCCAGCAGCTTGGACGAGCGGTGGACCTTC. Protein product: CASSLDERWTF. The rearrangement uses TRBV5-6 and TRBJ1-2; D is unresolved. Germline V gene data show CDR1 as SGHDT and CDR2 as YYEEEE. V lost 0 bases and J 14 bases, leaving 11 bases between the germline ends. CDR3 length: 11 residues.